This is a list of T cell receptor beta chains from one sample in a study of shared clonotypes between healthy human individuals. The data were produced by immunoSEQ multiplex PCR, yet TCRdb's version contains in-frame clones alone and is incomplete. The sample holds some 980,000 clones, 76% seen once. The source material was memory CD4+ T cells sorted from blood. All receptors come from a man between 18 and 35 years old in good health. The CDR3 runs from the conserved cysteine through the conserved F or W. The order of the fields is J gene, D gene, V gene, clone size, CDR3 protein, CDR3 DNA. The D gene is left open where the match is weak. Size tells how often a clone was seen (once, few, many) or the class of an expanded clone, and some rows leave it out.

j_gene: TRBJ2-7; d_gene: TRBD1; v_gene: TRBV18; abundance: -; CDR3aa: CASSPGQGGEQYF; CDR3nt: TGTGCCAGCTCACCGGGACAGGGTGGGGAGCAGTACTTC
j_gene: TRBJ2-1; d_gene: -; v_gene: TRBV5-1; abundance: many; CDR3aa: CASGMGPYNEQFF; CDR3nt: TGCGCCAGCGGTATGGGTCCTTACAATGAGCAGTTCTTC
j_gene: TRBJ1-3; d_gene: -; v_gene: TRBV30; abundance: -; CDR3aa: CAWSPSVSGNTIYF; CDR3nt: TGTGCCTGGAGTCCTTCGGTCTCTGGAAACACCATATATTTT
j_gene: TRBJ2-7; d_gene: -; v_gene: TRBV5-6; abundance: -; CDR3aa: CASSPEGRSYEQYF; CDR3nt: TGTGCCAGCAGCCCGGAGGGGCGCTCCTACGAGCAGTACTTC
j_gene: TRBJ2-7; d_gene: -; v_gene: TRBV7-9; abundance: -; CDR3aa: CASTKVGEQYF; CDR3nt: TGTGCCAGCACTAAAGTCGGCGAGCAGTACTTC
j_gene: TRBJ2-7; d_gene: TRBD1; v_gene: TRBV7-9; abundance: -; CDR3aa: CASSLNRGSYEQYF; CDR3nt: TGTGCCAGCAGTCTAAACAGGGGCTCCTACGAGCAGTACTTC
j_gene: TRBJ2-1; d_gene: -; v_gene: TRBV7-2; abundance: -; CDR3aa: CASSLAPHNEQFF; CDR3nt: TGTGCCAGCAGCTTAGCGCCCCACAATGAGCAGTTCTTC
j_gene: TRBJ1-6; d_gene: TRBD1; v_gene: TRBV28; abundance: -; CDR3aa: CASSPLGQGNSPLHF; CDR3nt: TGTGCCAGCAGTCCCCTGGGACAGGGTAATTCACCCCTCCACTTT
j_gene: TRBJ2-3; d_gene: TRBD1; v_gene: TRBV19; abundance: -; CDR3aa: CASSDRADTQYF; CDR3nt: TGTGCCAGTAGCGACAGGGCAGATACGCAGTATTTT
j_gene: TRBJ2-4; d_gene: -; v_gene: TRBV19; abundance: -; CDR3aa: CASSNGLAKNIQYF; CDR3nt: TGTGCCAGTAGTAATGGACTCGCCAAAAACATTCAGTACTTC
j_gene: TRBJ2-4; d_gene: TRBD1; v_gene: TRBV5-1; abundance: -; CDR3aa: CASSWRGDREEDIQYF; CDR3nt: TGCGCCAGCAGCTGGCGTGGGGACAGGGAGGAAGACATTCAGTACTTC
j_gene: TRBJ2-7; d_gene: TRBD2; v_gene: TRBV10-2; abundance: -; CDR3aa: CASSEGTSGFGEQYF; CDR3nt: TGCGCCAGCAGTGAGGGGACTAGCGGATTTGGCGAGCAGTACTTC
j_gene: TRBJ2-3; d_gene: -; v_gene: TRBV5-6; abundance: -; CDR3aa: CASSLASTDTQYF; CDR3nt: TGTGCCAGCAGCTTGGCAAGCACAGATACGCAGTATTTT
j_gene: TRBJ1-6; d_gene: -; v_gene: TRBV29-1; abundance: -; CDR3aa: CSVAKGENSPLHF; CDR3nt: TGCAGCGTTGCTAAGGGGGAAAATTCACCCCTCCACTTT
j_gene: TRBJ1-1; d_gene: -; v_gene: TRBV18; abundance: -; CDR3aa: CASSPTVNTEAFF; CDR3nt: TGTGCCAGCTCACCAACGGTGAACACTGAAGCTTTCTTT
j_gene: TRBJ2-3; d_gene: -; v_gene: TRBV9; abundance: -; CDR3aa: CASSPDRGRGDTQYF; CDR3nt: TGTGCCAGCAGCCCTGATAGGGGCCGAGGGGATACGCAGTATTTT
j_gene: TRBJ2-3; d_gene: -; v_gene: TRBV4-2; abundance: -; CDR3aa: CASSQGAGTDTQYF; CDR3nt: TGTGCCAGCAGCCAAGGGGCGGGAACAGATACGCAGTATTTT